The subject of this entry is one T cell receptor beta chain. Its antigen is not identified. These data originate in a study of cytomegalovirus exposure and HLA in healthy donors. This CDR3 contains 15 residues. With 0 bases removed from V and 0 bases from J, the gap between germline ends came to 9 bases. Germline V lookup: CDR1 MNHNS, CDR2 SASEGT. Study-level findings and limits: Cytomegalovirus status was reportedly diagnosed by the classifier with high sensitivity and specificity.

Primers for the PCR totalled 60 Vbeta and 13 Jbeta. Data came from immunoSEQ multiplex PCR; TCRdb stores just in-frame clones and leaves some out. This table holds roughly 99,000 clones, approximately 79% found once. The origin of this receptor is a woman aged 40 to 50 in good health and CMV-seropositive. The sequenced sample consisted of PBMCs. The gene calls are TRBV6-1 and TRBJ2-7, with D maybe TRBD2 (7 bases). The CDR3 loop reads CASSEAGGASYEQYF. CDR3 coding DNA: TGTGCCAGCAGTGAAGCAGGGGGGGCCTCCTACGAGCAGTACTTC.